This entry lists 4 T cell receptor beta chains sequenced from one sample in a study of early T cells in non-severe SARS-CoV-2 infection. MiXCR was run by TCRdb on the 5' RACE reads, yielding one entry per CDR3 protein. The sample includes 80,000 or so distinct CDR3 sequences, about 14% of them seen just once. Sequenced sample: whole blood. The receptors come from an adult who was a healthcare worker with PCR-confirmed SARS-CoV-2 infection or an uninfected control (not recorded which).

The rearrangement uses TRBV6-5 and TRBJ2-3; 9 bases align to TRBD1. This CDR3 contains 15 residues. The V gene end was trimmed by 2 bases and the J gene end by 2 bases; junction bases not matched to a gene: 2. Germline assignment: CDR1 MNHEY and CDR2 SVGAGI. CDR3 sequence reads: CASSYGTGHTDTQYF. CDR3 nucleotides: TGTGCCAGCAGTTACGGGACAGGGCACACAGATACGCAGTATTTT.

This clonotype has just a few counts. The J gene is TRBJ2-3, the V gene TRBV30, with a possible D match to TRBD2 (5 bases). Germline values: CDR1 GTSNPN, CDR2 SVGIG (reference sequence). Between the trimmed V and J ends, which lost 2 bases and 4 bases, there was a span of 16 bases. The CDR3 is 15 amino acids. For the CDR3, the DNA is TGTGCCTGGAGTTCTAGTCGTCCGAGGGCAGATACGCAGTATTTT. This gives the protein CAWSSSRPRADTQYF.

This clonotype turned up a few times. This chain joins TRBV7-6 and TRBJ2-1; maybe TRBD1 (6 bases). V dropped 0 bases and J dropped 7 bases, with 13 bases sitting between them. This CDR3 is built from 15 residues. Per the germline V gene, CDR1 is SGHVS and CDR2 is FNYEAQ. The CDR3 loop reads CASSLAQGLLNEQFF. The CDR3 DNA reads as TGTGCCAGCAGCTTAGCCCAGGGGCTGTTGAATGAGCAGTTCTTC.

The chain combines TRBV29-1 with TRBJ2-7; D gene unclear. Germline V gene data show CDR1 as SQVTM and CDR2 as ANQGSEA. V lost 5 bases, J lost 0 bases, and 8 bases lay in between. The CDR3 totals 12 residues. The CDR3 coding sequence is TGCAGCGTTCCAGGCAGCTCCTACGAGCAGTACTTC. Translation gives CSVPGSSYEQYF.